This T cell receptor beta chain derives from a study of cytomegalovirus exposure and HLA in healthy donors. V trimming: 6 bases; J trimming: 3 bases; junction bases outside the gene matches: 7. The CDR3 covers 15 residues. Germline loops: CDR1 ENHRY, CDR2 SYGVKD. Regarding this clone: Its matching antigen is unknown.

The PCR employed 60 Vbeta primers together with 13 Jbeta primers. TCRdb's copy holds only in-frame clones and misses some; the assay was immunoSEQ multiplex PCR. The sample holds roughly 150,000 clones; around 78% are singletons and the top ten take about 1%. General study findings and limits: Per published reports, the classifier diagnosed cytomegalovirus status with high specificity and sensitivity.

The V call is TRBV10-3, the J call TRBJ1-2, with 10 bases matching TRBD1. The specimen sequenced was PBMCs. The source is a woman in her forties in good health and CMV-seronegative. In DNA form, the CDR3 reads TGTGCCATCAGACCGGGACAGGGGTTTGACTATGGCTACACCTTC. Translation gives CAIRPGQGFDYGYTF.